The 5 T cell receptor beta chains presented below share a single source sample, sequenced in a study of blood T cell repertoires in COVID-19 (dated by TCRdb to the early 2020s). Library construction relied on the immunoSEQ multiplex PCR assay. In its TCRdb copy, this immuneACCESS table keeps in-frame sequences only and misses some clones. Where compared with another copy, unresolved V genes explain less than half of these, and the others have no known cause. The sample data list roughly 170,000 clones, and under 85% of these were observed just once. The ten top clones hold 6.5% to 8.5% of the sample. Sequenced: peripheral blood. Receptors were obtained from a human donor in a cohort sampled during active COVID-19.

The chain is built from TRBV4-2 and TRBJ2-7; D is uncertain. CDR3 length: 16 amino acids. Germline V CDR1 and CDR2: LGHNA, YNFKEQ. With 0 bases removed from V and 0 bases from J, the gap between germline ends came to 12 bases. In DNA, the CDR3 is TGTGCCAGCAGCCAAGATCAGACACAAACCTCCTACGAGCAGTACTTC. Protein product: CASSQDQTQTSYEQYF.

This clone was seen once. The V gene is TRBV5-6, the J gene TRBJ2-1, with no clear D. The CDR3 runs 14 residues. The germline V gene has CDR1 SGHDT and CDR2 YYEEEE. Trimming took off 6 bases at V and 0 bases at J, with 10 bases between the two ends. DNA for the CDR3: TGTGCCAGCACCCCTGGTAGCTCCTACAATGAGCAGTTCTTC. Translation gives CASTPGSSYNEQFF. The full variable domain, its missing parts supplied by reference TRBV5-6 and TRBJ2-1, is DAGVTQSPTHLIKTRGQQVTLRCSPKSGHDTVSWYQQALGQGPQFIFQYYEEEERQRGNFPDRFSGHQFPNYSSELNVNALLLGDSALYLCASTPGSSYNEQFFGPGTRLTVL.

The V call is TRBV5-6, the J call TRBJ2-2; weak D call: TRBD2 (5 bases). With 0 bases removed from V and 3 bases from J, the gap between germline ends came to 12 bases. Per germline, CDR1 SGHDT and CDR2 YYEEEE. The CDR3 is made up of 16 amino acids. The CDR3 region is CASSLVWAGDTGELFF. CDR3 bases: TGTGCCAGCAGCTTGGTCTGGGCCGGGGACACCGGGGAGCTGTTTTTT.

In DNA form, the CDR3 reads TGTGCCAGCAGTCTCAAAGACATCGAGAGACGGAGGAATCAGCCCCAGCATTTT. Translating gives CASSLKDIERRRNQPQHF. This sequence joins TRBV27 and TRBJ1-5; D call uncertain. Germline V CDR1 and CDR2: MNHEY, SMNVEV (reference sequence). Trimming stripped 5 bases from V and 4 bases from J, with 24 bases between. The CDR3 is made up of 18 amino acids.

The DNA of the CDR3 is TGCAGCGTGGAGTCAGTAGTGGATTTTGGCTACACCTTC. This codes for CSVESVVDFGYTF. This chain connects TRBV29-1 to TRBJ1-2; D is undetermined. Germline CDR1 and CDR2: SQVTM and ANQGSEA. Trimming took 6 bases from V and 7 from J, leaving 18 bases between them. CDR3 length: 13 amino acids.